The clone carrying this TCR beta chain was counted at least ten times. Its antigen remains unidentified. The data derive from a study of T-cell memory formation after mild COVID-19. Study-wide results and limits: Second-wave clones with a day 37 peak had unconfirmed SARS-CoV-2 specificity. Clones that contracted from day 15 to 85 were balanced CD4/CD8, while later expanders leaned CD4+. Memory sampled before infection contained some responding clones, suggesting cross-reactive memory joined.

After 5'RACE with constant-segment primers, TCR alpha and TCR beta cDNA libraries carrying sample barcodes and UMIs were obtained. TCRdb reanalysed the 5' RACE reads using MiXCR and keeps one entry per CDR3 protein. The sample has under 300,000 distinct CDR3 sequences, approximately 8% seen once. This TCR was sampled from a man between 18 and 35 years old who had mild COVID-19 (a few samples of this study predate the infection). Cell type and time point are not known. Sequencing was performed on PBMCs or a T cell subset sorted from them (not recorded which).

CDR3 residues: CASSLQTGTEKRPQYF. DNA of the CDR3: TGCGCCAGCAGCCTCCAAACCGGGACGGAAAAGAGACCCCAGTACTTC. The gene calls are TRBV5-1 and TRBJ2-5; D tentatively fits TRBD1 or TRBD2 (5 bases each). Germline V gene data show CDR1 as SGHRS and CDR2 as YFSETQ. The CDR3 contains 16 residues. Trimming shortened V by 4 bases and J by 9 bases, and 25 bases separated the two germline ends.